These T cell receptor beta chains were read from a single sample in a study of blood T cell repertoires in COVID-19. The table came from immunoSEQ multiplex PCR; TCRdb's copy has only in-frame clones and leaves some out. The table has 60,000 to 70,000 clones, 80% to 85% seen once. Sequencing was performed on peripheral blood. The origin of the receptors is a human donor in a cohort sampled during active COVID-19. Each CDR3 is given with its conserved first and last residue. D genes are given only for firm matches. Expanded clones get a size class; other rows say once, few or many, or leave the size out.

TGTGCCAGCAGCTTAGGAGCGATCTACGAGCAGTACTTC | CASSLGAIYEQYF | TRBJ2-7 | . | . | TRBV11-3
TGTGCCAGCACCTTCCCAGGGGATAACTATGGCTACACCTTC | CASTFPGDNYGYTF | TRBJ1-2 | . | . | TRBV5-4
TGTGCCAGCAGTGAAGGGGGGGACAGGGTGAAGCGATCTAATGAAAAACTGTTTTTT | CASSEGGDRVKRSNEKLFF | TRBJ1-4 | once | TRBD1 | TRBV2
TGTGCCAGCGGCTCAGACAGGCGGAGGGAGACCCAGTACTTC | CASGSDRRRETQYF | TRBJ2-5 | . | . | TRBV5-4
TGTGCCAGCAGCCGGTCCGGGGAAGAGACCCAGTACTTC | CASSRSGEETQYF | TRBJ2-5 | once | . | TRBV3-1/TRBV3-2
TGTGCCAGCAGCACTTCTCGGACAGGGAATCCCCACGAGCAGTACTTC | CASSTSRTGNPHEQYF | TRBJ2-7 | . | . | TRBV21-1
TGTGCCAGCAGCCCGGGGGGGACAGGGAAATTCGAGGGCTACACCTTC | CASSPGGTGKFEGYTF | TRBJ1-2 | . | TRBD1 | TRBV7-2
TGCGCCACCTCTCTGCGGGGAACTAGCACAGATACGCAGTATTTT | CATSLRGTSTDTQYF | TRBJ2-3 | few | . | TRBV10-1
TGTGCCAGCAGTGAATGGGGGGAGTTAGAGACCCAGTACTTC | CASSEWGELETQYF | TRBJ2-5 | . | . | TRBV25-1
TGTGCCAGCAGCGTAGAGGGCCAAAGGGGAACGCAGTATTTT | CASSVEGQRGTQYF | TRBJ2-3 | . | . | TRBV9
TGTGCCAGCACCACGCTATTTGGACAGGGAGGTTTATATTCACCCCTCCACTTT | CASTTLFGQGGLYSPLHF | TRBJ1-6 | . | TRBD1 | TRBV5-5
TGTGCCAGCAGCGCAGCGGGACAGGGGGTGCATACGCAGTATTTT | CASSAAGQGVHTQYF | TRBJ2-3 | . | TRBD1 | TRBV7-2
TGTGCCAGCAGTCCTCTTAAGAACACTGAAGCTTTCTTT | CASSPLKNTEAFF | TRBJ1-1 | . | . | TRBV27
TGTGCCAGCAGAAAACAGGGATACACTGAAGCTTTCTTT | CASRKQGYTEAFF | TRBJ1-1 | . | . | TRBV12-3/TRBV12-4
TGTGCCTTAGGGGATGTCACTGAAGCTTTCTTT | CALGDVTEAFF | TRBJ1-1 | once | . | TRBV30
TGCGCCAGCAGCAGGCTGGGACAGGCGGGGGGCTACACCTTC | CASSRLGQAGGYTF | TRBJ1-2 | . | TRBD1 | TRBV5-1
TGTGCCAGCACTTTATCAGAGAACACTGAAGCTTTCTTT | CASTLSENTEAFF | TRBJ1-1 | . | . | TRBV2
TGTGCCAGCAGCTTAACCGGGGGGTTCGAGCAGTACTTC | CASSLTGGFEQYF | TRBJ2-7 | . | TRBD2 | TRBV7-6
TGTGCCAGCAGTTTGGCACGCCGAATTCCTTATGGCTACACCTTC | CASSLARRIPYGYTF | TRBJ1-2 | . | . | TRBV28
TGTGCCAGCAGCTTACCCGGCGGGGCTTCTAATGAGCAGTTCTTC | CASSLPGGASNEQFF | TRBJ2-1 | . | . | TRBV5-6
TGTGCCAGCAGTATCGATATCAGGGTCCCCTCCAAAAACATTCAGTACTTC | CASSIDIRVPSKNIQYF | TRBJ2-4 | . | . | TRBV27
TGTGCCAGCAGCCCAGGACACATATACGAGCAGTACTTC | CASSPGHIYEQYF | TRBJ2-7 | . | . | TRBV3-1/TRBV3-2
TGTGCCAGCAGTGAAACTAGCGGGGGGGGCACAGATACGCAGTATTTT | CASSETSGGGTDTQYF | TRBJ2-3 | . | TRBD2 | TRBV6-1
TGTGCCAGCAGCACTAGGTCGGGCACAGATACGCAGTATTTT | CASSTRSGTDTQYF | TRBJ2-3 | . | . | TRBV5-6
TGTGCCAGCCAGGGGGCGACAGGGTTTTGGGGATCCTATAATTCACCCCTCCACTTT | CASQGATGFWGSYNSPLHF | TRBJ1-6 | . | TRBD1 | TRBV28
TGTGCCAGCAGCCTGAGCACAGGGAGCTCCTACAATGAGCAGTTCTTC | CASSLSTGSSYNEQFF | TRBJ2-1 | . | . | TRBV7-2
TGTGCCAGCAGCTTGCGACGGGGGGCCCAAGAGACCCAGTACTTC | CASSLRRGAQETQYF | TRBJ2-5 | . | . | TRBV5-4
TGTGCCAGCAGTGAAGACAGGGGAGCGGGTGAAAAACTGTTTTTT | CASSEDRGAGEKLFF | TRBJ1-4 | . | TRBD1 | TRBV6-1
TGTGCCAGCAGTTTAACCCTCCCTATCCTTTATGGCTACACCTTC | CASSLTLPILYGYTF | TRBJ1-2 | . | . | TRBV28
TGTGCCAGCAGCTTGGCCGGGACAACGAACACTGAAGCTTTCTTT | CASSLAGTTNTEAFF | TRBJ1-1 | . | . | TRBV5-4
TGTGCCAGCAGCTTTGGACAGGGTCGTCGTTTTAACACTGAAGCTTTCTTT | CASSFGQGRRFNTEAFF | TRBJ1-1 | . | TRBD1 | TRBV28
TGTGCCAGCAGCCAATCCAGGATGAACACTGAAGCTTTCTTT | CASSQSRMNTEAFF | TRBJ1-1 | once | . | TRBV16
TGCAGTGCTAGGACAGGGGGCGAGCAGTACTTC | CSARTGGEQYF | TRBJ2-7 | . | TRBD1 | TRBV20-1
TGTGCCAGCAGCGCCGGACTAGCGGGATACAATGAGCAGTTCTTC | CASSAGLAGYNEQFF | TRBJ2-1 | . | TRBD2 | TRBV9
TGTGCCAGCGGGACAGGGCTTGAAAAACTGTTTTTT | CASGTGLEKLFF | TRBJ1-4 | . | TRBD1 | TRBV28
TGTGCCAGCTCACCACGGAAGGGAGGCGAGTTCTTTAACGAGCAGTACTTC | CASSPRKGGEFFNEQYF | TRBJ2-7 | once | . | TRBV18
TGTGCCAGCAGAATGACAGGGAGCGCTGGCTATGGCTACACCTTC | CASRMTGSAGYGYTF | TRBJ1-2 | . | TRBD1 | TRBV28
TGCAGCGTCCGACTAGAAGTCCCCTACGAGCAGTACTTC | CSVRLEVPYEQYF | TRBJ2-7 | . | . | TRBV29-1
TGTGCCAGCAGCCAAGATCAGGGGCCGTGGTCGGAGCAGTACTTC | CASSQDQGPWSEQYF | TRBJ2-7 | once | . | TRBV3-1/TRBV3-2
TGTGCCAGCAGTTTATCGACAGGGGCGGCCTACGAGCAGTACTTC | CASSLSTGAAYEQYF | TRBJ2-7 | . | TRBD1 | TRBV27
TGTGCCAGCACCCCGACAGGAAGCTATGGCTACACCTTC | CASTPTGSYGYTF | TRBJ1-2 | . | . | TRBV2
TGCGCCAGCAGCTTTGACTCAAGCTCCTACGAGCAGTACTTC | CASSFDSSSYEQYF | TRBJ2-7 | . | . | TRBV5-1
TGCGCCAGCAGCCCCATAGGGGACACCTCGAACACTGAAGCTTTCTTT | CASSPIGDTSNTEAFF | TRBJ1-1 | . | . | TRBV5-1
TGTGCCAGCAGCATGGGACTACATCCTAGGGAGACCCAGTACTTC | CASSMGLHPRETQYF | TRBJ2-5 | . | TRBD2 | TRBV7-6
TGTGCCAGCAGTTACTCGCGAGGGAGAGGGAGCTACACCTTC | CASSYSRGRGSYTF | TRBJ1-2 | . | . | TRBV6-5
TGTGCCAGCAGCCTCCGTAGGGTCTCAGGGTTTGGCGAGCAGTACTTC | CASSLRRVSGFGEQYF | TRBJ2-7 | . | . | TRBV5-6
TGCAGCGTTGAATCATCAACCGGGGAGCTGTTTTTT | CSVESSTGELFF | TRBJ2-2 | few | . | TRBV29-1
TGTGCCAGCAGCCGCGCAGGGGGATATAGCAATCAGCCCCAGCATTTT | CASSRAGGYSNQPQHF | TRBJ1-5 | once | TRBD1 | TRBV28
TGTGCCAGCAGTCGCTCGACAGGGTCGGTGACCCAGTACTTC | CASSRSTGSVTQYF | TRBJ2-5 | . | TRBD1 | TRBV2
TGTGCCACCAGTGATGCGGACAGGGGGCTAGATCAGCCCCAGCATTTT | CATSDADRGLDQPQHF | TRBJ1-5 | . | TRBD1 | TRBV24-1
TGTGCCAGCACCATCGACATCAGGGACAATGAGCAGTTCTTC | CASTIDIRDNEQFF | TRBJ2-1 | . | . | TRBV5-8
TGTGCCAGCTCACCGGGGCCCCAAGAGACCCAGTACTTC | CASSPGPQETQYF | TRBJ2-5 | few | . | TRBV18
TGCGCCAGCAGCCAAGATTTAGCGGGGAAAACCGGGGAGCTGTTTTTT | CASSQDLAGKTGELFF | TRBJ2-2 | . | TRBD2 | TRBV4-3
TGTGCCAGCAGCCAAGCAAGCGGGGGGGCCTATTTT | CASSQASGGAYF | TRBJ2-3 | few | TRBD2 | TRBV4-2
TGTGCCAGCAGTCCTTATAATGAAAAACTGTTTTTT | CASSPYNEKLFF | TRBJ1-4 | . | . | TRBV25-1